These 21 T cell receptor beta chains were sequenced from one sample in a study of radiotherapy plus CTLA-4 blockade in lung cancer. Profiled with immunoSEQ multiplex PCR; TCRdb holds only in-frame clones, not every one. The profile shows around 49,000 clones, 70% to 90% of them singletons. The sample consisted of peripheral blood, taken from a patient treated with radiotherapy plus ipilimumab. All receptors come from a human donor with non-small cell lung cancer whose response to radiotherapy plus ipilimumab could not be evaluated.

The chain combines TRBV28 with TRBJ1-1; 10 bases align to TRBD1. Germline V CDR1 and CDR2: MDHEN, SYDVKM. Trimming removed 5 bases from V and 4 bases from J; junction bases left unmatched: 7. This CDR3 spans 15 amino acids. CDR3 region: CASSTTGGLGTEAFF. CDR3 sequence (DNA): TGTGCCAGCAGTACGACAGGGGGCTTGGGCACTGAAGCTTTCTTT.

V gene TRBV28 combines with J gene TRBJ2-1; the match to TRBD1 covers 8 bases. CDR3 length equals 15 residues. The trim removed 5 bases at V and 9 bases at J, leaving 12 bases unmatched. Germline CDR1 MDHEN, CDR2 SYDVKM. CDR3 region: CASSNPGQVHPEQFF. CDR3 bases: TGTGCCAGCAGTAATCCGGGACAGGTCCATCCTGAGCAGTTCTTC.

This clone was observed once. J is TRBJ1-5 and V is TRBV28; D remains unclear. The CDR3 is 15 amino acids. Germline V gene lookup returns CDR1 MDHEN and CDR2 SYDVKM. Trimming shortened V by 8 bases and J by 2 bases, and 16 bases separated the two germline ends. The chain's CDR3 is CASFIRGNGNQPQHF. The CDR3 nucleotides are TGTGCCAGCTTCATACGGGGAAACGGCAATCAGCCCCAGCATTTT.

This rearrangement joins TRBV7-3 to TRBJ1-1; possibly TRBD1 for D (5 bases). Trimming removed 5 bases at V and 1 base at J, with 8 bases between. This CDR3 spans 13 amino acids. Germline CDR1 is SGHTA and CDR2 is FQGTGA. The CDR3 is CASSIDRNTEAFF. DNA of the CDR3: TGTGCCAGCAGCATAGACAGGAACACTGAAGCTTTCTTT. Complete variable domain (other parts from reference TRBV7-3 and TRBJ1-1): GAGVSQTPSNKVTEKGKYVELRCDPISGHTALYWYRQSLGQGPEFLIYFQGTGAADDSGLPNDRFFAVRPEGSVSTLKIQRTERGDSAVYLCASSIDRNTEAFFGQGTRLTVV.

The V call is TRBV6-5, the J call TRBJ1-5; D is unclear. This CDR3 has 12 amino acids. Trimming removed 8 bases at V and 2 bases at J, with 7 bases between. Germline assignment: CDR1 MNHEY and CDR2 SVGAGI. The CDR3 sequence is CASRGGNQPQHF. Written as DNA, the CDR3 is TGTGCCAGCCGCGGGGGCAATCAGCCCCAGCATTTT.

CDR3 amino acids: CASSLAGSQRSQPQHF. For the CDR3, the DNA is TGTGCCAGCAGCTTAGCGGGCTCACAACGGTCACAGCCCCAGCATTTT. This chain uses TRBV7-2 with TRBJ1-5; D is uncertain. V lost 0 bases and J 7 bases, leaving 16 bases between the germline ends. There are 16 residues in the CDR3. The V gene's germline CDR1 is SGHTA and CDR2 FQGNSA.

The rearrangement uses TRBV11-2 and TRBJ2-1, with 11 positions matching TRBD2. The germline V gene encodes CDR1 SGHAT and CDR2 FQNNGV. This CDR3 has 17 amino acids. The V segment lost 3 bases and the J segment 4 bases; nucleotides outside the gene matches: 8. The CDR3 sequence: CASSLGLSGRGYNEQFF. The DNA for the CDR3 is TGTGCCAGCAGCTTGGGCCTTAGCGGGAGGGGGTACAATGAGCAGTTCTTC.

V is TRBV5-4 and J is TRBJ2-2; 7 bases line up with TRBD2. Trimming at V came to 4 bases and at J to 0 bases, leaving 3 bases not matched to a gene. The germline gives CDR1 SGHNT, CDR2 YYREEE (reference sequence). CDR3 size: 15 residues. The CDR3 sequence is CASSPGTTNTGELFF. CDR3 bases: TGTGCCAGCAGCCCCGGGACTACGAACACCGGGGAGCTGTTTTTT. The full variable domain, completed using reference TRBV5-4 and TRBJ2-2, is ETGVTQSPTHLIKTRGQQVTLRCSSQSGHNTVSWYQQALGQGPQFIFQYYREEENGRGNFPPRFSGLQFPNYSSELNVNALELDDSALYLCASSPGTTNTGELFFGEGSRLTVL.

The chain combines TRBV7-2 with TRBJ2-2; the match to TRBD2 covers 7 bases. The V gene end was trimmed by 2 bases and the J gene end by 6 bases; junction bases not matched to a gene: 12. The CDR3 has 17 amino acids. CDR1 SGHTA and CDR2 FQGNSA come from the germline V gene. The chain's CDR3 is CASSLHRGGPQAGELFF. CDR3 nucleotide sequence: TGTGCCAGCAGCTTACACCGCGGGGGACCCCAGGCCGGGGAGCTGTTTTTT. The complete variable domain, with remaining parts taken from reference TRBV7-2 and TRBJ2-2, reads GAGVSQSPSNKVTEKGKDVELRCDPISGHTALYWYRQSLGQGLEFLIYFQGNSAPDKSGLPSDRFSAERTGGSVSTLTIQRTQQEDSAVYLCASSLHRGGPQAGELFFGEGSRLTVL.

V is TRBV7-9 and J is TRBJ1-1; 7 bases match TRBD1. CDR1 is SEHNR, CDR2 FQNEAQ, per germline (reference sequence). This CDR3 has 14 amino acids. The V and J ends lost 2 bases and 5 bases, in that order; junction bases with no gene match: 5. CDR3 residues: CASSLKGGGTEAFF. CDR3 nucleotide sequence: TGTGCCAGCAGCTTAAAAGGGGGCGGGACTGAAGCTTTCTTT.

The V gene is TRBV30, the J gene TRBJ1-3; no clear D. V was trimmed by 4 bases and J by 0 bases, leaving 4 bases between them. The CDR3 runs 12 residues. Looked up from germline, CDR1 is GTSNPN and CDR2 is SVGIG (reference sequence). CDR3 in amino acids: CAWKRSGNTIYF. In nucleotides, the CDR3 is TGTGCCTGGAAGCGCTCTGGAAACACCATATATTTT.

The chain joins TRBV27 to TRBJ2-7; TRBD1 is a possible D gene (6 bases). Trimming took 6 bases from V and 3 from J, leaving 9 bases between them. The CDR3 has 12 residues. Germline CDR1 is MNHEY and CDR2 is SMNVEV (reference sequence). The CDR3 DNA reads as TGTGCCAGCAGCTCACAGGGCTACGAGCAGTACTTC. This gives the protein CASSSQGYEQYF.

The rearrangement uses TRBV6-5 and TRBJ2-5; 10 positions match TRBD1. CDR1 and CDR2 from the germline V gene are MNHEY and SVGAGI. CDR3 size: 15 residues. Trimming cost V 2 bases and J 5 bases; bases outside gene matches: 5. The CDR3, as DNA: TGTGCCAGCAGTTACCAGGACAGGGGGGGGGAGACCCAGTACTTC. It translates to CASSYQDRGGETQYF.

CDR3 DNA: TGTGCCAGTAGTATAGGCGGGAGGGCCTACAATGAGCAGTTCTTC. Protein: CASSIGGRAYNEQFF. This rearrangement joins TRBV19 to TRBJ2-1, with 9 bases identical to TRBD2. CDR3 size: 15 residues. Germline CDR1 is LNHDA and CDR2 is SQIVND (reference sequence). J was trimmed by 2 bases and V by 1 base; bases with no gene match: 0.

The rearrangement links TRBV7-2 to TRBJ2-5; 13 bases match TRBD2. This CDR3 spans 16 amino acids. Germline V gene data show CDR1 as SGHTA and CDR2 as FQGNSA. J was trimmed by 5 bases and V by 1 base; bases with no gene match: 4. The chain's CDR3 is CASSLGTSGRRETQYF. For the CDR3, the DNA is TGTGCCAGCAGCTTAGGGACTAGCGGGAGAAGGGAGACCCAGTACTTC.

This clone is a singleton in its sample. V and J are TRBV27 and TRBJ2-5, with D uncertain. Germline V lookup: CDR1 MNHEY, CDR2 SMNVEV (reference sequence). The CDR3 runs 14 residues. Trimming removed 10 bases from V and 3 bases from J, with 18 bases in between. The CDR3 here is CATPKQLFKETQYF. DNA for the CDR3: TGTGCCACCCCAAAGCAACTATTTAAAGAGACCCAGTACTTC.

The chain recombines TRBV18 with TRBJ2-2; TRBD2 is a possible D gene (6 bases). The germline CDR1 and CDR2 sequences are KGHSH and LQKENI. This CDR3 has 15 residues. Between the trimmed V and J ends, which lost 2 bases and 6 bases, there was a span of 13 bases. The CDR3 nucleotides read TGTGCCAGCTCACCAAACGGGAGACGGGCCGGGGAGCTGTTTTTT. This sequence encodes CASSPNGRRAGELFF. Full variable domain (outside the CDR3, taken from reference TRBV18 and TRBJ2-2): NAGVMQNPRHLVRRRGQEARLRCSPMKGHSHVYWYRQLPEEGLKFMVYLQKENIIDESGMPKERFSAEFPKEGPSILRIQQVVRGDSAAYFCASSPNGRRAGELFFGEGSRLTVL.

This chain connects TRBV5-1 to TRBJ2-7, with TRBD2 matching over 8 bases. CDR1 is SGHRS, CDR2 YFSETQ, per germline. The CDR3 is 13 amino acids. Germline trimming cut 4 bases from V and 3 bases from J; bases unmatched to any gene: 3. This chain's CDR3 is CASSPGGGYEQYF. The CDR3 bases are TGCGCCAGCAGCCCGGGGGGGGGCTACGAGCAGTACTTC.

This clone has just one count. The gene calls are TRBV28 and TRBJ2-2; tentative D call: TRBD1 (7 bases). In germline, CDR1 is MDHEN, CDR2 SYDVKM. The CDR3 is 16 residues long. The V end lost 3 bases, the J end lost 1 base, and 12 bases lay between the germline ends. The CDR3 nucleotides read TGTGCCAGCAGTTTCCTTCAGGGGGGGAACACCGGGGAGCTGTTTTTT. Encoded protein: CASSFLQGGNTGELFF.

V usage is TRBV28 and J usage is TRBJ1-1; 8 positions match TRBD1. This CDR3 has 15 residues. Per the germline V gene, CDR1 is MDHEN and CDR2 is SYDVKM. Trimming removed 4 bases from V and 5 bases from J; junction bases left unmatched: 9. CDR3 bases: TGTGCCAGCAGTTCCGACAGGGGCTTGGGGACTGAAGCTTTCTTT. Protein sequence: CASSSDRGLGTEAFF.

The rearrangement uses TRBV18 and TRBJ2-3; 10 bases are shared with TRBD1. The CDR3 totals 15 residues. CDR1 and CDR2 from the germline V gene are KGHSH and LQKENI. The V segment lost 5 bases and the J segment 1 base; nucleotides outside the gene matches: 3. The CDR3 DNA reads TGTGCCAGCTCATCCGGGACAGGGGGCACAGATACGCAGTATTTT. Its translation: CASSSGTGGTDTQYF. Complete variable domain (other parts from reference TRBV18 and TRBJ2-3): NAGVMQNPRHLVRRRGQEARLRCSPMKGHSHVYWYRQLPEEGLKFMVYLQKENIIDESGMPKERFSAEFPKEGPSILRIQQVVRGDSAAYFCASSSGTGGTDTQYFGPGTRLTVL.